The sequence of this T cell receptor beta chain was determined in a study of shared clonotypes between healthy human individuals. At the deep level, the assay was run. Each subset's genomic DNA was shared equally among a number of immunoSEQ plates. Measured with immunoSEQ multiplex PCR; TCRdb has only the in-frame clones, and not every one. The sample shows 500,000 to 650,000 clones, roughly four fifths of them seen only once. Recent vaccinations or acute infections were absent in the healthy HIV-negative adult donors. Germline V gene sequence: CDR1 GTSNPN, CDR2 SVGIG (reference sequence). Trimming removed 2 bases from V and 5 bases from J; junction bases left unmatched: 12. The CDR3 has 17 amino acids.

Sequencing input: PBMCs. The clonotype was recovered from a woman in her thirties or forties in good health. Some clones in this sample may be carry-over from other donors' samples. The V and J genes are TRBV30 and TRBJ2-6; 7 nucleotides line up with TRBD1. DNA for the CDR3: TGTGCCTGGAGTAAAGGGGGCACCTCGCCCCGGGCCAACGTCCTGACTTTC. Translating gives CAWSKGGTSPRANVLTF.